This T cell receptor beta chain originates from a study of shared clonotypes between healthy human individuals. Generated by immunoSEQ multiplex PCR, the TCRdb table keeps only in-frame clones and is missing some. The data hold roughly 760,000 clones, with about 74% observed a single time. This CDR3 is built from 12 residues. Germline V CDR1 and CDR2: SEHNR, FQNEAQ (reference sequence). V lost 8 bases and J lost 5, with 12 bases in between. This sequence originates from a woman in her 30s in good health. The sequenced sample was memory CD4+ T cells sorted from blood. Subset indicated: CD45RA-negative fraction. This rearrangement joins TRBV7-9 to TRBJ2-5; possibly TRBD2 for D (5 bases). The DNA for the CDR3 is TGTGCCAGCTCCGGGCCGGGGGAGACCCAGTACTTC. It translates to CASSGPGETQYF.